The T cell receptor beta chain under discussion was sequenced for a study of T cells in Graves' hyperthyroidism and ophthalmopathy. The definition of stable Graves' hyperthyroidism was no ophthalmopathy progression within 18 months. Patients aged 18 to 65 had newly diagnosed hyperthyroidism that had lasted under 2 months. Researchers amplified the TCR beta CDR3 regions from RNA transcripts. An initial round of RT-PCR targeting the TCR CDR3 relied on the HTBI primer set. TCRdb called the multiplex PCR reads again in MiXCR, with one record for every CDR3 protein. The table includes around 720,000 distinct CDR3 sequences, 35% detected once. This CDR3 is 13 amino acids long. The germline CDR1 and CDR2 sequences are ENHRY and SYGVKD. V was clipped by 3 bases and J by 3 bases; unmatched bases: 2.

The sequenced material came from blood. The clonotype originates from a woman between 35 and 50 years old with Graves' hyperthyroidism. The chain couples TRBV10-3 to TRBJ2-7; TRBD1 agrees at 7 bases. The chain's CDR3 is CAISEQGIYEQYF. CDR3 DNA: TGTGCCATCAGTGAACAGGGGATCTACGAGCAGTACTTC.